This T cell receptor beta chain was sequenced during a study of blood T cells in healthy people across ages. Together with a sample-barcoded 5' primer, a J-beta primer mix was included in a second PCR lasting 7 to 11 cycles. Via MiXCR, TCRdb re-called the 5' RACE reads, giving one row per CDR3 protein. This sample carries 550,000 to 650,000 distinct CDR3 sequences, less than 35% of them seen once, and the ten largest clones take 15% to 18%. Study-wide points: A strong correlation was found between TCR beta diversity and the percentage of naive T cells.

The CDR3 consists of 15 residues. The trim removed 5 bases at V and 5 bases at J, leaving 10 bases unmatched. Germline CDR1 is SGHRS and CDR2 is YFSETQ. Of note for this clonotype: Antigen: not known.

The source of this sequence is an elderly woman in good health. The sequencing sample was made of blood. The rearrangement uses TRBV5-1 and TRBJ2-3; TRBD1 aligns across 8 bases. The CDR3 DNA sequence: TGCGCCAGCAGACAATGGACAGGGTCACAAGATACGCAGTATTTT. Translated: CASRQWTGSQDTQYF.